This T cell receptor beta chain was recovered during a study of blood T cell repertoires in COVID-19. Across the study: COVID-19 samples, acute and convalescent, were from the United States, Italy and Spain. Sources were T cells, B-cell-depleted T cells, or PBMCs; the material itself was cDNA or gDNA.

Germline V gene data show CDR1 as MNHEY and CDR2 as SVGEGT. Trimming at V came to 1 base and at J to 4 bases, leaving 17 bases not matched to a gene. CDR3 length: 20 amino acids. Study members were between roughly 18 and 100 years old and lived in 20 to 30 US regions. Participants' own reports of clinical history determined their cohort assignment. Profiling relied on immunoSEQ multiplex PCR, and the TCRdb table lists in-frame clones only, not all of them. The sample has 150,000 to 200,000 clones, about 80% seen once. This TCR came from a woman aged 70-85 years in a cohort exposed to, infected with or recovered from COVID-19 (not recorded which). V gene TRBV6-2 or TRBV6-3 combines with J gene TRBJ2-1; 9 nucleotides match TRBD2. Sequenced input: PBMCs or T cells enriched from blood (not recorded which). The CDR3 DNA reads TGTGCCAGCAGTTACTTGGGGGCCGGGGGGCTAGCGGGACTGTACAATGAGCAGTTCTTC. Translated: CASSYLGAGGLAGLYNEQFF.